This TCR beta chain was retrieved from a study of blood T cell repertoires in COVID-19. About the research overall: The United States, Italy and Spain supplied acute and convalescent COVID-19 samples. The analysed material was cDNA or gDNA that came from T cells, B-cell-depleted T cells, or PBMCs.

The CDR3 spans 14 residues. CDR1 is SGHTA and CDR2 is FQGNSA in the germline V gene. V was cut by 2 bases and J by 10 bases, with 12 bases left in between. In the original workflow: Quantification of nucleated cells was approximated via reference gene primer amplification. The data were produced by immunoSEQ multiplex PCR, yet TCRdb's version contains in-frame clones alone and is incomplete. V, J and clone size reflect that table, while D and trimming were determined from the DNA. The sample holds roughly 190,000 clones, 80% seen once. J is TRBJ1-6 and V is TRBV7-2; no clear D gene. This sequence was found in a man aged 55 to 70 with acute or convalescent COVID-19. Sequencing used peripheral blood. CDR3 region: CASSLKGQVSPLHF. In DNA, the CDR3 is TGTGCCAGCAGCTTAAAAGGCCAGGTATCACCCCTCCACTTT.